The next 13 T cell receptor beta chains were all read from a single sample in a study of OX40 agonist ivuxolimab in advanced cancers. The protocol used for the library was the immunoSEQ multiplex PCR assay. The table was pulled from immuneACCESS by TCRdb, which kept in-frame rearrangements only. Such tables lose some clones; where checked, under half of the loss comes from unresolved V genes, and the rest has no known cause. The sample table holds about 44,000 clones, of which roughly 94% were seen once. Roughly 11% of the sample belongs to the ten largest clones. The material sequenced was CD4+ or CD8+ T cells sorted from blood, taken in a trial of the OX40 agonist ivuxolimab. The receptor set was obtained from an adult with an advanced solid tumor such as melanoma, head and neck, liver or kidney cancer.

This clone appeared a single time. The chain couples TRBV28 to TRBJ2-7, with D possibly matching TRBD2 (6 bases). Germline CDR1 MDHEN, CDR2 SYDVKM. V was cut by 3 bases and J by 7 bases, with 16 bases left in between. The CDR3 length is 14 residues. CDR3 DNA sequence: TGTGCCAGCAGTTTCGGAAGGGCTGGGGGGGAGCAGTACTTC. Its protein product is CASSFGRAGGEQYF.

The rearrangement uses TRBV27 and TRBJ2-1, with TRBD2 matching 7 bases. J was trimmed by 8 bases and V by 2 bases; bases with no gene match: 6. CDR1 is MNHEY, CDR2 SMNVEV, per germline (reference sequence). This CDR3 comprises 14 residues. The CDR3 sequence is CASSLPPGGDEQFF. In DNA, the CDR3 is TGTGCCAGCAGTTTACCCCCGGGGGGAGATGAGCAGTTCTTC.

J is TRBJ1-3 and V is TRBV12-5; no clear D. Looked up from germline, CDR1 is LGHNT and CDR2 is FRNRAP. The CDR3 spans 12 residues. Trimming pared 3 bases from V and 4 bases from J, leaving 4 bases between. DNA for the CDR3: TGTGCTAGTGGTTTCGGGGGAAACACCATATATTTT. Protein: CASGFGGNTIYF.

The CDR3: CASSLLHGVRPYEQYF. CDR3 DNA sequence: TGCGCCAGCAGCCTACTCCATGGGGTGCGGCCCTACGAGCAGTACTTC. V and J are TRBV4-3 and TRBJ2-7; no definite D call. This CDR3 is built from 16 residues. V dropped 4 bases and J dropped 2 bases, with 18 bases sitting between them. CDR1 LGHNA and CDR2 YSLEER come from the germline V gene.

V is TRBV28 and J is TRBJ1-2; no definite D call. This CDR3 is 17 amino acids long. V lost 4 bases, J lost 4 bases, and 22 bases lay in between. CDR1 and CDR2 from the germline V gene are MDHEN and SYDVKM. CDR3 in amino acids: CASSSIPLGERSYGYTF. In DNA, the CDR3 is TGTGCCAGCAGTTCCATCCCTCTTGGCGAGCGGAGCTATGGCTACACCTTC.

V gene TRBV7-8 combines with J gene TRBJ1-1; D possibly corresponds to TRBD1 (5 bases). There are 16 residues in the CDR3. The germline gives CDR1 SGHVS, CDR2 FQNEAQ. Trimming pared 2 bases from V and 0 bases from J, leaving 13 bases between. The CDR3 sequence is CASSLFQGGMNTEAFF. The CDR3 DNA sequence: TGTGCCAGCAGCTTATTTCAGGGCGGGATGAACACTGAAGCTTTCTTT.

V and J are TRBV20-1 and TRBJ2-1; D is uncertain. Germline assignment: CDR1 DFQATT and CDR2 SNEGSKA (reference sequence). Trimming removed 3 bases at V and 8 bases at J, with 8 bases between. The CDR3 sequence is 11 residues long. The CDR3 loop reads CSASRSDEQFF. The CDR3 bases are TGCAGTGCTAGTAGGTCCGATGAGCAGTTCTTC.

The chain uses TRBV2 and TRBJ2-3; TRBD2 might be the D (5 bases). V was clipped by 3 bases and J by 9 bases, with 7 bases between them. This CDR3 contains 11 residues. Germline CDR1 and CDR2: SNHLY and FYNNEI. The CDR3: CASSESGTQYF. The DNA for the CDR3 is TGTGCCAGCAGTGAGTCGGGGACGCAGTATTTT.

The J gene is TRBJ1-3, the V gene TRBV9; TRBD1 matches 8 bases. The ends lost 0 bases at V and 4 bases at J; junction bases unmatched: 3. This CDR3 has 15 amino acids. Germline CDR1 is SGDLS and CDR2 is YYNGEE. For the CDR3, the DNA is TGTGCCAGCAGCGTAGGAGGGACAGGCGGAAACACCATATATTTT. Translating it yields CASSVGGTGGNTIYF.

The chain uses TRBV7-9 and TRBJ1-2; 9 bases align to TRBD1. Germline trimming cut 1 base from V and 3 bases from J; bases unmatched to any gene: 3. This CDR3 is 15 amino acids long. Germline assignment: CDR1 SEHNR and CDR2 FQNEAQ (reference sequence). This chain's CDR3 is CASSLGQGGDYGYTF. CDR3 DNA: TGTGCCAGCAGCTTAGGACAGGGGGGTGACTATGGCTACACCTTC.

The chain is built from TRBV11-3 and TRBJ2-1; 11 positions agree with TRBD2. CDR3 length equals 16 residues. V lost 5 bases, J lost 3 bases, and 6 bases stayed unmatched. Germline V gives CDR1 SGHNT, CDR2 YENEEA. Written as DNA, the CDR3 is TGTGCCAGCAGCCCGGGGGGACTAGCGGTCTACAATGAGCAGTTCTTC. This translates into CASSPGGLAVYNEQFF.

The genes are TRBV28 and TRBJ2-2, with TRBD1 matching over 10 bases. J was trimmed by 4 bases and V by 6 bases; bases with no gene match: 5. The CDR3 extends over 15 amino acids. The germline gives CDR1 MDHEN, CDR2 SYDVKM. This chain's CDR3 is CASRPTGGPTGELFF. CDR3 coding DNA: TGTGCCAGCAGGCCGACAGGGGGCCCCACCGGGGAGCTGTTTTTT.

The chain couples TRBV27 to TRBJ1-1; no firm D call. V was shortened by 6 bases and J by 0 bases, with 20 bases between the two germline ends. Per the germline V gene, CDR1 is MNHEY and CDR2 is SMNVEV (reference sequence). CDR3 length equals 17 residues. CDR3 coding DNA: TGTGCCAGCAGACCTTCGGCACCAGCGCCCGTGAACACTGAAGCTTTCTTT. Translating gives CASRPSAPAPVNTEAFF.